This T cell receptor beta chain was documented in a study of T cell responses to AZD1222 COVID-19 vaccine. Findings and limits, study-wide: Of spike-specific TCRs, nearly half reportedly target regions left unmutated in variants. Donors skewed white British and female; clonal diversity was possibly underestimated. Every sample of the repertoires postdated the peak T cell response. Increased Spike-specific TCR breadth and depth were observed after two AZD1222 doses.

This clone came up once. Its target is unknown. Trimming at V came to 5 bases and at J to 1 base, leaving 10 bases not matched to a gene. The CDR3 extends over 17 amino acids. CDR1 and CDR2 (germline): MNHEY, SVGEGT. Sequenced by immunoSEQ multiplex PCR; TCRdb stores in-frame clones only, minus some. The sample has 95,000 to 150,000 clones, roughly 87% seen once. Sequencing was performed on peripheral blood, taken 28 days after the second AZD1222 dose. The rearrangement joins TRBV6-2 or TRBV6-3 to TRBJ1-1; 10 bases agree with TRBD1. This clonotype was obtained from an adult who received the AZD1222 COVID-19 vaccine. The CDR3 DNA is TGTGCCAGCAGTACCGGGACAGGGGATATTTGGAACACTGAAGCTTTCTTT. Its translation is CASSTGTGDIWNTEAFF.